This paragraph covers one TCR beta chain sequence. Its antigen is not identified. One junction end does not reproduce the germline sequence, and a read error may be involved. Together with a sample-barcoded 5' primer, a J-beta primer mix was included in a second PCR lasting about 7 to 11 cycles. TCRdb called the 5' RACE reads again in MiXCR, with one record for every CDR3 protein. The sample has hundreds of thousands of distinct CDR3 sequences; about 34% are singletons. The data were taken from a study of blood T cells in healthy people across ages. Findings of the study overall: When one million T cells were used, diversity estimates were thought to be underestimates.

The CDR3 loop spans 13 amino acids. Per the germline V gene, CDR1 is SGHKS and CDR2 is YYEKEE (reference sequence). The sequence derives from a woman older than 75 in good health. The sample was blood. V usage is TRBV5-5 and J usage is TRBJ2-5, with 8 nucleotides matching TRBD1. The CDR3 reads CASSLDRGKTLYF. The CDR3 DNA sequence: TGTGCCAGCAGCTTAGACAGGGGAAAGACCCTGTACTTC.